This T cell receptor (beta chain) was identified during a study of blood T cell repertoires in COVID-19. Deletions cut 4 bases from V and 7 bases from J, with 18 bases between. The germline CDR1 and CDR2 sequences are SGHRS and YFSETQ. There are 14 residues in the CDR3. Generated by immunoSEQ multiplex PCR, the TCRdb table keeps only in-frame clones and is missing some. There are about 180,000 clones in the sample; about 91% occur only once, and 2% to 2.5% lies in the top ten. Sequenced input: PBMCs or T cells enriched from blood (not recorded which). The receptor was derived from a woman aged 40 to 50 with acute COVID-19. J is TRBJ2-7 and V is TRBV5-1, with D perhaps matching TRBD1 (6 bases). The CDR3 nucleotides are TGCGCCAGCAGCCCGGGACACCCTGGGCGGGAGCAGTACTTC. It translates to CASSPGHPGREQYF.